A single sample gave rise to the 12 T cell receptor beta chains below, sequenced in a study of blood T cell repertoires in COVID-19. Assay: immunoSEQ multiplex PCR; the TCRdb copy retains only in-frame clones and omits some. This sample has under 150,000 clones, with 75% to 80% found just once. Sequencing used peripheral blood. These receptors all come from a woman between 45 and 65 years old with active or convalescent COVID-19.

In this sample, this clone turned up a few times. This chain joins TRBV2 and TRBJ2-3; D is unclear. The germline CDR1 and CDR2 sequences are SNHLY and FYNNEI. This CDR3 is 14 amino acids long. Trimming removed 6 bases at V and 4 bases at J, with 14 bases between. The DNA for the CDR3 is TGTGCCAGCAGCCCAGCCAGCAGGTCAGATACGCAGTATTTT. It translates to CASSPASRSDTQYF.

This chain joins TRBV24-1 and TRBJ1-1, with D possibly matching TRBD1 (5 bases). The CDR3 is made up of 14 amino acids. V lost 0 bases and J 3 bases, leaving 7 bases between the germline ends. CDR1 is KGHDR and CDR2 is SFDVKD in the germline V gene. CDR3 sequence (DNA): TGTGCCACCAGTGATTTGCGGGGGGACACTGAAGCTTTCTTT. It codes for CATSDLRGDTEAFF.

The rearrangement uses TRBV28 and TRBJ2-1; 8 bases are shared with TRBD2. Losses at the gene ends were 8 bases for V and 4 bases for J; bases not matched to a gene: 10. The germline V gene encodes CDR1 MDHEN and CDR2 SYDVKM. The CDR3 consists of 15 residues. The CDR3 sequence is CASSGSGSRYNEQFF. DNA of the CDR3: TGTGCCAGCTCCGGGAGCGGGAGTCGTTACAATGAGCAGTTCTTC.

The chain carries TRBV7-9 and TRBJ1-5, with 7 bases lining up with TRBD1. Germline V lookup: CDR1 SEHNR, CDR2 FQNEAQ (reference sequence). The CDR3 is 14 amino acids. The J segment lost 6 bases and the V segment lost 3 bases, leaving 5 bases of the junction unmatched. Written as DNA, the CDR3 is TGTGCCAGCAGCTTTGGGACAGCGGGTCAGCCCCAGCATTTT. This sequence encodes CASSFGTAGQPQHF.

The CDR3 nucleotides are TGTGCCAGCAGTTTATCCCTCTATCCGGGACAGGGCGCTGAAGCTTTCTTT. This gives the protein CASSLSLYPGQGAEAFF. The genes are TRBV28 and TRBJ1-1; 9 nucleotides align to TRBD1. CDR3 length: 17 amino acids. The J segment lost 6 bases and the V segment lost 1 base, leaving 12 bases of the junction unmatched. The germline V gene has CDR1 MDHEN and CDR2 SYDVKM. The entire variable domain, with the rest obtained from reference TRBV28 and TRBJ1-1, is as follows: DVKVTQSSRYLVKRTGEKVFLECVQDMDHENMFWYRQDPGLGLRLIYFSYDVKMKEKGDIPEGYSVSREKKERFSLILESASTNQTSMYLCASSLSLYPGQGAEAFFGQGTRLTVV.

The CDR3 protein is CAWSPASGGTYEQYF. In DNA form, the CDR3 reads TGTGCCTGGAGTCCCGCTAGCGGGGGGACCTACGAGCAGTACTTC. The V and J genes are TRBV30 and TRBJ2-7; TRBD2 aligns across 11 bases. Trimming removed 2 bases from V and 2 bases from J; junction bases left unmatched: 5. Germline loops: CDR1 GTSNPN, CDR2 SVGIG (reference sequence). The CDR3 extends over 15 amino acids.

The chain is built from TRBV6-2 or TRBV6-3 and TRBJ1-4; 7 bases are a match to TRBD1. Per germline, CDR1 MNHEY and CDR2 SVGEGT. J was trimmed by 5 bases and V by 4 bases; bases with no gene match: 4. The CDR3 has 14 residues. CDR3 region: CASSWQQGNEKLFF. The CDR3 DNA follows: TGTGCCAGCAGTTGGCAACAGGGGAATGAAAAACTGTTTTTT.

The J gene is TRBJ1-1, the V gene TRBV5-1, with TRBD1 matching over 9 bases. V dropped 5 bases and J dropped 2; count of bases not matched to a gene: 7. The CDR3 is made up of 15 amino acids. CDR1 is SGHRS, CDR2 YFSETQ, per germline. The CDR3 loop is CASSSQGQGNTEAFF. As DNA, the CDR3 is TGCGCCAGCAGTAGCCAGGGACAGGGAAACACTGAAGCTTTCTTT.

The chain is built from TRBV7-3 and TRBJ2-7, with 8 bases that match TRBD1. There are 13 residues in the CDR3. The germline CDR1 and CDR2 sequences are SGHTA and FQGTGA. The V gene end was trimmed by 5 bases and the J gene end by 6 bases; junction bases not matched to a gene: 6. The CDR3, as DNA: TGTGCCAGCAGCAACTCGACAGGGGCCGAGCAGTACTTC. As protein: CASSNSTGAEQYF.

The V and J genes are TRBV14 and TRBJ2-5; the match to TRBD2 covers 10 bases. The CDR3 runs to 15 residues. J was trimmed by 4 bases and V by 1 base; bases with no gene match: 3. Germline assignment: CDR1 SGHDN and CDR2 FVKESK. The CDR3 coding sequence is TGTGCCAGCAGCCAAGCTAGCGGGAGCCCAGAGACCCAGTACTTC. It codes for CASSQASGSPETQYF.

This sequence joins TRBV5-6 and TRBJ1-5; no definite D call. In germline, CDR1 is SGHDT, CDR2 YYEEEE. V was shortened by 2 bases and J by 0 bases, with 12 bases between the two germline ends. The CDR3 has 16 residues. Written as DNA, the CDR3 is TGTGCCAGCAGCTTCCGGAGATCGTATAGCAATCAGCCCCAGCATTTT. Amino acid sequence: CASSFRRSYSNQPQHF.

J is TRBJ1-4 and V is TRBV3-1 (or the pseudogene TRBV3-2), with 7 bases identical to TRBD1. The CDR3 runs to 18 residues. Germline trimming cut 4 bases from V and 2 bases from J; bases unmatched to any gene: 13. Per the germline V gene, CDR1 is LGHDT and CDR2 is YNNKEL (reference sequence). The CDR3 DNA follows: TGTGCCAGCAGCCCGCTTCCCGGGACAGAAGTGACTAATGAAAAACTGTTTTTT. Translation gives CASSPLPGTEVTNEKLFF.